One and the same sample provided the 2 T cell receptor beta chains below, sequenced in a study of PD-L1 blockade in urothelial cancer. TCRdb keeps only in-frame clones here, not all; method: immunoSEQ multiplex PCR. This table holds some 100,000 clones, 91% found once. The starting material was PBMCs, obtained around atezolizumab (anti-PD-L1) treatment. All receptors come from a woman of 80 years or more with urothelial cancer.

The chain uses TRBV11-2 and TRBJ2-1; 8 bases are a match to TRBD2. V lost 2 bases and J lost 10; bases outside the gene matches: 4. The CDR3 spans 13 residues. The germline V gene encodes CDR1 SGHAT and CDR2 FQNNGV. The CDR3 reads CASSLFTSGEQFF. Written as DNA, the CDR3 is TGTGCCAGCAGCTTATTTACTAGCGGAGAGCAGTTCTTC.

V is TRBV5-4 and J is TRBJ2-1; 10 bases match TRBD2. In germline, CDR1 is SGHNT, CDR2 YYREEE (reference sequence). Unmatched junction bases numbered 8, after V lost 3 bases and J lost 5 bases. The CDR3 is made up of 16 amino acids. The DNA of the CDR3 is TGTGCCAGCAGCTGGGCGGGACTAGCGACAAACAATGAGCAGTTCTTC. It yields the protein CASSWAGLATNNEQFF.